This TCR beta chain was recorded in a study of T cells in Graves' hyperthyroidism and ophthalmopathy. It was RNA transcripts that yielded the amplified TCR beta CDR3 regions. The HTBI primer set was used in a first-round RT-PCR of the TCR CDR3. Via MiXCR, TCRdb re-called the multiplex PCR reads, giving one row per CDR3 protein. The table shows fewer than 110,000 distinct CDR3 sequences, with about half occurring only once. Study conclusions and caveats: Most clonotypes that expanded in the thyroid above 0.001 also showed up in blood.

In regard to this clonotype: Antigen: not known.

The CDR3 has 12 residues. CDR1 and CDR2 from the germline V gene are SGHTA and FQGNSA. The V and J ends lost 1 base and 8 bases respectively, with 6 bases between them. The sequencing sample was made of blood. The chain employs TRBV7-2 and TRBJ2-1; D gene uncertain. The TCR was taken from a man aged 40-49 years with Graves' hyperthyroidism. CDR3 protein: CASSLEVYEQFF. CDR3 bases: TGTGCCAGCAGCTTAGAGGTGTATGAGCAGTTCTTC.